This T cell receptor beta chain appears in the sequencing data of a study of cytomegalovirus exposure and HLA in healthy donors. The germline V gene has CDR1 MNHEY and CDR2 SVGAGI. The CDR3 totals 14 residues. V gave up 5 bases and J gave up 4 bases, with 12 bases separating them. A note on this clone: What it binds is unknown.

The donors were part of the validation cohort, which consisted of about 120 subjects and was separate from the first cohort of about 720 subjects. General study findings and limits: In the 90 to 150 validation repertoires, under 95% of cluster scores exceeded 0, per a later analysis. High sensitivity and specificity were reportedly achieved when the classifier diagnosed cytomegalovirus status. Across donors, most TCRs were seen rarely, yet some public ones were widespread.

Profiling relied on immunoSEQ multiplex PCR, and the TCRdb table lists in-frame clones only, not all of them. This sample has 350,000 or so clones, with just over 85% found just once. V is TRBV6-5 and J is TRBJ1-5; D ambiguous. This TCR came from a woman aged 18-29 years in good health and CMV-seronegative. Sample: PBMCs. This chain's CDR3 is CASSPLKRNQPQHF. The CDR3 nucleotides read TGTGCCAGCAGTCCCCTAAAGCGGAATCAGCCCCAGCATTTT.